This TCR beta chain is drawn from a study of blood T cell repertoires in COVID-19. At the level of the study: Acute and convalescent COVID-19 samples came from the United States, Italy and Spain. PBMCs, B-cell-depleted T cells, or T cells provided the cDNA or gDNA that made up the material.

Per the study methods: How many nucleated cells were present was estimated from reference gene primer amplification. TCRdb's table, derived via immunoSEQ multiplex PCR, lists solely in-frame clones and lacks some. V and J calls and clone size are those listed in that table; D and trimming were worked out from the DNA. This table has hundreds of thousands of clones, nearly 90% appearing once. Participants were aged 18 to 89 years, lived in over 20 US areas, and enrolled virtually. This clone was observed many times. V lost 3 bases to trimming and J lost 0 bases; unmatched junction nucleotides: 4. CDR3 size: 15 residues. Germline values: CDR1 KGHSH, CDR2 LQKENI.

This chain joins TRBV18 and TRBJ1-1, with TRBD1 identical over 7 bases. Sequencing used PBMCs or T cells enriched from blood (not recorded which). The TCR was taken from a woman between 40 and 55 years old with acute COVID-19. The CDR3 region has the DNA TGTGCCAGCTCACCGACAGGGTTAGTGAACACTGAAGCTTTCTTT. Amino acids: CASSPTGLVNTEAFF.